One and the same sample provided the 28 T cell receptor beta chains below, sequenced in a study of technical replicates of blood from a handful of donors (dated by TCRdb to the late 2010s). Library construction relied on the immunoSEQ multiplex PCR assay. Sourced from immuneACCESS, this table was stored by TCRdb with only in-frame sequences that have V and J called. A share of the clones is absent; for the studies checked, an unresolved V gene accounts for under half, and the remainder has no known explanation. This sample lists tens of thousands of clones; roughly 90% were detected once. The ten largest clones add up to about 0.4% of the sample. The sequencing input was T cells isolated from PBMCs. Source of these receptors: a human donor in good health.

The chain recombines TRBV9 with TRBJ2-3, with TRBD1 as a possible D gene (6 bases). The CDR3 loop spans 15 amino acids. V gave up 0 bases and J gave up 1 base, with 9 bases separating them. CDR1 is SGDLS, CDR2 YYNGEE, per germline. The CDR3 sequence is CASSVVGQRTDTQYF. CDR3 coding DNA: TGTGCCAGCAGCGTAGTAGGACAGCGCACAGATACGCAGTATTTT.

The CDR3 nucleotides are TGTGCCGGCACGGGGACGGGAGGGAACTATGGCTACACCTTC. It yields the protein CAGTGTGGNYGYTF. V and J are TRBV6-6 and TRBJ1-2; a weak D match, TRBD1 (5 bases). This CDR3 region has 14 residues. V was shortened by 11 bases and J by 2 bases, with 18 bases between the two germline ends. From germline, CDR1 is MNHNY and CDR2 SVGAGI (reference sequence).

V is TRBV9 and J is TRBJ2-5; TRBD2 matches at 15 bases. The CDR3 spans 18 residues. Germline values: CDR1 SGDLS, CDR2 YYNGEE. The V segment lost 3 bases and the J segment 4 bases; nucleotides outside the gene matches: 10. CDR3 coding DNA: TGTGCCAGCAGCGAGAGGACTAGCGGGAGGGCCAGAGGAGAGACCCAGTACTTC. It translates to CASSERTSGRARGETQYF.

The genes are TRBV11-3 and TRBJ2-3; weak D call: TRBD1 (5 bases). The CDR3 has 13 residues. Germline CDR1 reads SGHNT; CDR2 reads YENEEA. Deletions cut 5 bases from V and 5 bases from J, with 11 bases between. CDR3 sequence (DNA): TGTGCCAGCAGCCACAGGATTTTAGATACGCAGTATTTT. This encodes CASSHRILDTQYF.

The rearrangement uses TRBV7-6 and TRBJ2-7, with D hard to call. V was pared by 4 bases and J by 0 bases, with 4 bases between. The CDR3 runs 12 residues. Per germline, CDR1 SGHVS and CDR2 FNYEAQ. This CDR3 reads CASSSRSYEQYF. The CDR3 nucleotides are TGTGCCAGCAGCTCCCGCTCCTACGAGCAGTACTTC.

CDR3 protein: CASSRFLAGLNTGELFF. CDR3 nucleotides: TGTGCCAGCAGTCGATTCCTAGCGGGACTCAACACCGGGGAGCTGTTTTTT. This chain joins TRBV5-8 and TRBJ2-2; 9 bases are a match to TRBD2. This CDR3 is built from 17 residues. Germline lookup yields CDR1 SGHTS and CDR2 YDEGEE. Unmatched junction bases numbered 10, after V lost 5 bases and J lost 2 bases. The full variable domain, completed using reference TRBV5-8 and TRBJ2-2, is EAGVTQSPTHLIKTRGQQATLRCSPISGHTSVYWYQQALGLGLQFLLWYDEGEERNRGNFPPRFSGRQFPNYSSELNVNALELEDSALYLCASSRFLAGLNTGELFFGEGSRLTVL.

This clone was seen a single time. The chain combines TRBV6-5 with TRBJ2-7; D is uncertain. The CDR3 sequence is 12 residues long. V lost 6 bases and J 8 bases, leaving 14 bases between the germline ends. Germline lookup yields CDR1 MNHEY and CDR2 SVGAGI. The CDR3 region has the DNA TGTGCCAGCAGCCCGTCCTTAGTCCAGCAGTACTTC. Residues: CASSPSLVQQYF.

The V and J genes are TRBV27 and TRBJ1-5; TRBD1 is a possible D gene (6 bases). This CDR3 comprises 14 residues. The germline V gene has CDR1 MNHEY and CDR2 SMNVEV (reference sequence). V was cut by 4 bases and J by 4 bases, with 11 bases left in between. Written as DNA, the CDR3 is TGTGCCAGCAGTTCTATGACAGGAAATCAGCCCCAGCATTTT. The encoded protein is CASSSMTGNQPQHF.

CDR3 protein: CASSPTVPVDEQFF. In nucleotides, the CDR3 is TGTGCCAGCAGTCCCACGGTCCCGGTCGATGAGCAGTTCTTC. The chain couples TRBV28 to TRBJ2-1; no definite D call. The V end lost 5 bases, the J end lost 8 bases, and 16 bases lay between the germline ends. This CDR3 is built from 14 residues. CDR1 and CDR2 from the germline V gene are MDHEN and SYDVKM.

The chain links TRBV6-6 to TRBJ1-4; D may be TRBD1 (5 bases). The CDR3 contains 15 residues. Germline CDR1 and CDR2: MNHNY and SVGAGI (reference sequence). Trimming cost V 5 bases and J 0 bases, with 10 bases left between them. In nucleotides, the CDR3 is TGTGCCAGCAGTCTGTCGGGGGCAACTAATGAAAAACTGTTTTTT. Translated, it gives CASSLSGATNEKLFF.

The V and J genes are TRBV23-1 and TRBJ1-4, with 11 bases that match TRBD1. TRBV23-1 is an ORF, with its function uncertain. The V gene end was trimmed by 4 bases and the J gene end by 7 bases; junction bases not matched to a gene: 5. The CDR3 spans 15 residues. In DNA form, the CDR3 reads TGCGCCAGCAGTCGAGGGACAGGGGGTAGTGAAAAACTGTTTTTT. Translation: CASSRGTGGSEKLFF.

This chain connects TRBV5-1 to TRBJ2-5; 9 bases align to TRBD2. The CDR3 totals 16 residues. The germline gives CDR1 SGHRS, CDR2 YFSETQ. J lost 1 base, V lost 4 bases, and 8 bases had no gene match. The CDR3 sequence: CASSLGWTSAQETQYF. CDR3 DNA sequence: TGCGCCAGCAGCCTGGGGTGGACTAGCGCCCAAGAGACCCAGTACTTC.

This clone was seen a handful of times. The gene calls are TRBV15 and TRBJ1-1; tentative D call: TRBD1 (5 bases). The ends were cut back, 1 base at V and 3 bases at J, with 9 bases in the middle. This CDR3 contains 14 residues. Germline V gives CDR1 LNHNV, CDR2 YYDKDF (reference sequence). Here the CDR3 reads CATSRAGSDTEAFF. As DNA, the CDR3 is TGTGCCACCAGCAGAGCAGGGTCGGACACTGAAGCTTTCTTT.

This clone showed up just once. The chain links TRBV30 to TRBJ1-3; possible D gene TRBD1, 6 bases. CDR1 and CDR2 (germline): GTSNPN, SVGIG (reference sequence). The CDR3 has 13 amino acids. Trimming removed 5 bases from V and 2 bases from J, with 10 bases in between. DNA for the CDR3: TGTGCCTGGGAAGCAGGGGCTGGAAACACCATATATTTT. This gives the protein CAWEAGAGNTIYF.

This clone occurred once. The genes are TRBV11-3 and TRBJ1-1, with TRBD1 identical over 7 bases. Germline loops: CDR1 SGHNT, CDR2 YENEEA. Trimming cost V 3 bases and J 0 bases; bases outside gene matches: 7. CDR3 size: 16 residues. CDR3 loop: CASSFLLTGLNTEAFF. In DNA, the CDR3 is TGTGCCAGCAGCTTCCTATTGACAGGGTTGAACACTGAAGCTTTCTTT. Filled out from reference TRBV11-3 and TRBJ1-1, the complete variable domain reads EAGVVQSPRYKIIEKKQPVAFWCNPISGHNTLYWYLQNLGQGPELLIRYENEEAVDDSQLPKDRFSAERLKGVDSTLKIQPAELGDSAVYLCASSFLLTGLNTEAFFGQGTRLTVV.

CDR3 sequence reads: CASSPVSYEQYF. CDR3 in DNA: TGTGCCAGCAGTCCTGTCAGCTACGAGCAGTACTTC. V usage is TRBV6-6 and J usage is TRBJ2-7; D ambiguous. CDR3 length equals 12 residues. V dropped 5 bases and J dropped 3 bases, with 8 bases sitting between them. CDR1 is MNHNY, CDR2 SVGAGI, per germline (reference sequence).

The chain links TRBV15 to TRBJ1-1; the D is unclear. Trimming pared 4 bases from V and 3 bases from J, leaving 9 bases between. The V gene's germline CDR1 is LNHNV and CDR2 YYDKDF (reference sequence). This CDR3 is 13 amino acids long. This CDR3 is CATSKDAYTEAFF. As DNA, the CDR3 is TGTGCCACCAGCAAAGACGCGTACACTGAAGCTTTCTTT. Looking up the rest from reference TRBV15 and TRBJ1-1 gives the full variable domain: DAMVIQNPRYQVTQFGKPVTLSCSQTLNHNVMYWYQQKSSQAPKLLFHYYDKDFNNEADTPDNFQSRRPNTSFCFLDIRSPGLGDTAMYLCATSKDAYTEAFFGQGTRLTVV.

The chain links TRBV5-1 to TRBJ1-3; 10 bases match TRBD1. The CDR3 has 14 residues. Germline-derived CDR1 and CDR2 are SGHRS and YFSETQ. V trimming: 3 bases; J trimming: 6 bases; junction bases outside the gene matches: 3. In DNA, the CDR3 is TGCGCCAGCAGCTCGGGGACAGGGGAAAACACCATATATTTT. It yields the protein CASSSGTGENTIYF.

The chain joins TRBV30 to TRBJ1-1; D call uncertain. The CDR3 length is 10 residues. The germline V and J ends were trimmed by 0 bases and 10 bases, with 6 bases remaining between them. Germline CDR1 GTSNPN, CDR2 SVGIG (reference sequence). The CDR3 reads CAWSVQVAFF. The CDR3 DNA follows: TGTGCCTGGAGTGTACAAGTAGCTTTCTTT.

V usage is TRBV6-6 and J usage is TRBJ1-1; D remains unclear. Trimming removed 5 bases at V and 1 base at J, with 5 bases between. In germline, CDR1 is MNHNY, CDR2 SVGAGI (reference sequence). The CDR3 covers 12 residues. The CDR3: CASSNRNTEAFF. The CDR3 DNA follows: TGTGCCAGCAGTAACAGGAACACTGAAGCTTTCTTT.

The CDR3 nucleotides read TGTGCCAGCAGCTTGGGCAGTATGGTCACTGAAGCTTTCTTT. It specifies CASSLGSMVTEAFF. The chain links TRBV11-2 to TRBJ1-1; D not resolved. V lost 3 bases, J lost 4 bases, and 12 bases lay in between. Germline-derived CDR1 and CDR2 are SGHAT and FQNNGV. The CDR3 length is 14 residues.

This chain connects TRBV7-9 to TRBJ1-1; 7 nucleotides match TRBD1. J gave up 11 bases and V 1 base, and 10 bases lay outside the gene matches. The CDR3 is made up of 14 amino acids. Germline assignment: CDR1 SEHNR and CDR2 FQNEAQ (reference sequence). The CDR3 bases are TGTGCCAGCAGCTTAGGTACGACAGGGCAGAGGGCTTTCTTT. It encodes CASSLGTTGQRAFF.

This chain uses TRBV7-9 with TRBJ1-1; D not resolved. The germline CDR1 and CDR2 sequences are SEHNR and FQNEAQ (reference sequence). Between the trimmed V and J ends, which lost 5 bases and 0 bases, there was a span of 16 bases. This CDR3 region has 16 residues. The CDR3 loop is CASSPAWEVMNTEAFF. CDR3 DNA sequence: TGTGCCAGCAGCCCAGCCTGGGAGGTCATGAACACTGAAGCTTTCTTT.

CDR3 in amino acids: CASSPRGTYNEQFF. For the CDR3, the DNA is TGTGCCAGCAGCCCCAGGGGAACCTACAATGAGCAGTTCTTC. The chain has TRBV7-9 and TRBJ2-1; maybe TRBD1 (6 bases). CDR3 size: 14 residues. Germline CDR1 reads SEHNR; CDR2 reads FQNEAQ (reference sequence). V was shortened by 5 bases and J by 2 bases, with 10 bases between the two germline ends.

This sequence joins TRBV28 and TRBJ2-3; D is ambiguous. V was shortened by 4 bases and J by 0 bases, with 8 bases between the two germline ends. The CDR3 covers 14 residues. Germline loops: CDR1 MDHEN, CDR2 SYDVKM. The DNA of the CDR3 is TGTGCCAGCAGTTCCATCCGGAGCACAGATACGCAGTATTTT. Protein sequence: CASSSIRSTDTQYF.

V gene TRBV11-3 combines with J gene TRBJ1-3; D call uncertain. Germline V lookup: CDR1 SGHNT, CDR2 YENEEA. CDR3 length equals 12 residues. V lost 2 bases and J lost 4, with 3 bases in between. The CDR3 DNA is TGTGCCAGCAGCTTATCAGGAAACACCATATATTTT. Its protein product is CASSLSGNTIYF.

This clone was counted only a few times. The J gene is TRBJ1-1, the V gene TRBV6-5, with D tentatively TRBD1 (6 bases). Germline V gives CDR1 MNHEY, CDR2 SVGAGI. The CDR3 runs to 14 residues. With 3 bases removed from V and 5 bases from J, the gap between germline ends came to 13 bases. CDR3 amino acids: CASSYRPGETEAFF. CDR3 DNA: TGTGCCAGCAGTTATCGACCAGGGGAAACTGAAGCTTTCTTT.

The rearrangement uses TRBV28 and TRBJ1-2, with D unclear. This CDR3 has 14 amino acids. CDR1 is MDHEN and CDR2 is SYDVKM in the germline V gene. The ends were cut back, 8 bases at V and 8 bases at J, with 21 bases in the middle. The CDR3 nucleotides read TGTGCCAGCTATGGCGGCGGCGGTCGTGTAGGCTACACCTTC. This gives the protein CASYGGGGRVGYTF.